A single sample is the source of the 26 T cell receptor beta chains below, sequenced in a study of shared clonotypes between healthy human individuals. Libraries were prepared by immunoSEQ multiplex PCR; TCRdb keeps only in-frame clonotypes and omits some of them. In the table there are some 470,000 clones, 75% to 85% of which are singletons. The sample taken for sequencing was PBMCs. These receptor sequences come from a woman between 40 and 50 years old in good health. Some clones in this sample may be carry-over from other donors' samples.

The J gene is TRBJ1-1, the V gene TRBV7-9; 9 bases fit TRBD1. V lost 8 bases to trimming and J lost 8 bases; unmatched junction nucleotides: 3. Germline V gene lookup returns CDR1 SEHNR and CDR2 FQNEAQ (reference sequence). This CDR3 comprises 11 residues. In nucleotides, the CDR3 is TGTGCCAGCTGGGGGACAGGGGAAGCTTTCTTT. It is translated as CASWGTGEAFF.

This chain links TRBV6-6 with TRBJ1-1; unclear D gene. The CDR3 covers 11 residues. The V end was cut by 6 bases, the J end by 2 bases, with 4 bases between. Germline values: CDR1 MNHNY, CDR2 SVGAGI (reference sequence). The CDR3 spells CASRINTEAFF. DNA for the CDR3: TGTGCCAGCAGAATCAACACTGAAGCTTTCTTT.

The chain joins TRBV2 to TRBJ2-5, with 10 bases lining up with TRBD1. Germline assignment: CDR1 SNHLY and CDR2 FYNNEI. After removal of 7 bases from V and 4 bases from J, the junction contained 6 bases not matched to a gene. CDR3 length: 14 residues. The DNA of the CDR3 is TGTGCCAGCAACCGGGACAGGGGTTTAGAGACCCAGTACTTC. Protein: CASNRDRGLETQYF.

The CDR3 DNA reads as TGCGCCAGCAGCTCAGGAGACAGATTTTGGAATGAGCAGTTCTTC. As protein: CASSSGDRFWNEQFF. The chain has TRBV5-1 and TRBJ2-1; TRBD1 is a possible D gene (5 bases). CDR3 size: 15 residues. Germline V lookup: CDR1 SGHRS, CDR2 YFSETQ. Trimming cost V 3 bases and J 7 bases, with 17 bases left between them.

As for this clone: Mismatch with germline at one junction end may stem from a read error. This rearrangement joins TRBV6-5 to TRBJ1-5; D is possibly TRBD1 (5 bases). The CDR3 loop spans 15 amino acids. Germline assignment: CDR1 MNHEY and CDR2 SVGAGI. The CDR3 protein is CASRTDSTSNQPRHF. CDR3 DNA: TGTGCCAGCAGGACCGACAGTACTAGCAATCAGCCCCGGCATTTT.

The V and J genes are TRBV5-4 and TRBJ2-1; TRBD2 aligns across 9 bases. Looked up from germline, CDR1 is SGHNT and CDR2 is YYREEE (reference sequence). V trimming: 8 bases; J trimming: 8 bases; junction bases outside the gene matches: 11. The CDR3 is 14 residues long. As DNA, the CDR3 is TGTGCCAGTTCGTTATTAGCGGGAGCCGATGAGCAGTTCTTC. Its translation is CASSLLAGADEQFF.

V gene TRBV19 combines with J gene TRBJ1-4; 9 bases are a match to TRBD1. V lost 4 bases and J lost 13; bases outside the gene matches: 1. CDR1 and CDR2 from the germline V gene are LNHDA and SQIVND (reference sequence). This CDR3 spans 11 amino acids. This CDR3 reads CASSTDRGLFF. CDR3 nucleotide sequence: TGTGCCAGTAGTACGGACAGGGGACTGTTTTTT. The full variable domain, rest sourced from reference TRBV19 and TRBJ1-4, is DGGITQSPKYLFRKEGQNVTLSCEQNLNHDAMYWYRQDPGQGLRLIYYSQIVNDFQKGDIAEGYSVSREKKESFPLTVTSAQKNPTAFYLCASSTDRGLFFGSGTQLSVL.

With regard to this clone: Possible read error: a much larger clone is one base away. This chain links TRBV6-4 with TRBJ2-1; the D is unclear. CDR1 and CDR2 (germline): MRHNA, SNTAGT. This CDR3 has 13 residues. CDR3 sequence (DNA): TGTGCCAGCGGTGAGATAGACACGAATGAGCAGTTCTTC. Encoded protein: CASGEIDTNEQFF.

This clone was seen a single time. The chain has TRBV18 and TRBJ1-2; the D gene is possibly TRBD1 (6 bases). Trimming took off 1 base at V and 2 bases at J, with 11 bases between the two ends. The CDR3 spans 15 residues. Germline V gives CDR1 KGHSH, CDR2 LQKENI. CDR3 loop: CASSPLRDINYGYTF. DNA of the CDR3: TGTGCCAGCTCACCACTACGGGACATAAACTATGGCTACACCTTC.

The CDR3 loop reads CASSPVAGTAYEQYF. The CDR3 DNA reads TGTGCCAGCAGTCCCGTCGCGGGGACCGCCTACGAGCAGTACTTC. V usage is TRBV28 and J usage is TRBJ2-7; D may be TRBD2 (6 bases). In germline, CDR1 is MDHEN, CDR2 SYDVKM. The CDR3 extends over 15 amino acids. V lost 5 bases and J lost 2, with 16 bases in between.

V usage is TRBV19 and J usage is TRBJ2-6; 7 nucleotides line up with TRBD1. Germline trimming cut 6 bases from V and 2 bases from J; bases unmatched to any gene: 4. From germline, CDR1 is LNHDA and CDR2 SQIVND (reference sequence). This CDR3 spans 15 amino acids. The CDR3 reads CASRTTGAGANVLTF. DNA of the CDR3: TGTGCCAGTAGGACTACAGGGGCTGGGGCCAACGTCCTGACTTTC.

This clone occurred once. The junction shows a germline mismatch at one end, possibly a read error. CDR3 DNA sequence: TGTGTCAGCAGTTACGGTCTGGGGGGCTCTGGAAACACCATATATTTT. It translates to CVSSYGLGGSGNTIYF. The chain joins TRBV6-5 to TRBJ1-3, with D perhaps TRBD1 (5 bases). This CDR3 spans 16 amino acids. CDR1 and CDR2 from the germline V gene are MNHEY and SVGAGI.

The chain joins TRBV11-2 to TRBJ1-1; the D is unclear. In germline, CDR1 is SGHAT, CDR2 FQNNGV. V was clipped by 6 bases and J by 8 bases, with 7 bases between them. This CDR3 region has 10 residues. The CDR3 DNA is TGTGCCAGCAGTATTAAAGAAGCTTTCTTT. This gives the protein CASSIKEAFF.

This sequence joins TRBV28 and TRBJ1-2; no clear D gene. CDR3 length equals 14 residues. V was pared by 5 bases and J by 3 bases, with 13 bases between. In germline, CDR1 is MDHEN, CDR2 SYDVKM. CDR3 DNA sequence: TGTGCCAGCAGTCCGTCAATAGGATACTATGGCTACACCTTC. This sequence encodes CASSPSIGYYGYTF.

The V and J genes are TRBV12-5 and TRBJ1-1; D unclear. The germline V gene encodes CDR1 LGHNT and CDR2 FRNRAP. The V end was cut by 6 bases, the J end by 3 bases, with 8 bases between. CDR3 length: 12 amino acids. The CDR3 nucleotides are TGTGCTAGTGGCCCCAGCTACACTGAAGCTTTCTTT. Its translation is CASGPSYTEAFF. The variable domain in full, with the rest retrieved from reference TRBV12-5 and TRBJ1-1, is DARVTQTPRHKVTEMGQEVTMRCQPILGHNTVFWYRQTMMQGLELLAYFRNRAPLDDSGMPKDRFSAEMPDATLATLKIQPSEPRDSAVYFCASGPSYTEAFFGQGTRLTVV.

This chain links TRBV7-9 with TRBJ2-1; D may be TRBD1 or TRBD2 (5 bases each). Trimming removed 1 base from V and 2 bases from J, with 12 bases in between. The length of the CDR3 is 16 residues. The germline gives CDR1 SEHNR, CDR2 FQNEAQ (reference sequence). CDR3 in amino acids: CASSLVGTPPYNEQFF. In DNA, the CDR3 is TGTGCCAGCAGCTTAGTAGGGACCCCGCCCTACAATGAGCAGTTCTTC. Full variable domain (outside the CDR3, taken from reference TRBV7-9 and TRBJ2-1): DTGVSQNPRHKITKRGQNVTFRCDPISEHNRLYWYRQTLGQGPEFLTYFQNEAQLEKSRLLSDRFSAERPKGSFSTLEIQRTEQGDSAMYLCASSLVGTPPYNEQFFGPGTRLTVL.

This clone was seen once. The chain combines TRBV7-9 with TRBJ2-3, with D maybe TRBD2 (5 bases). Germline V gene data show CDR1 as SEHNR and CDR2 as FQNEAQ (reference sequence). This CDR3 spans 14 amino acids. V lost 4 bases, J lost 1 base, and 9 bases lay in between. The CDR3 sequence is CASSWSGGTDTQYF. As DNA, the CDR3 is TGTGCCAGCAGCTGGAGCGGAGGCACAGATACGCAGTATTTT.

The chain links TRBV9 to TRBJ1-2, with TRBD1 as a possible D gene (5 bases). V dropped 3 bases and J dropped 4 bases, with 13 bases sitting between them. Germline V gene sequence: CDR1 SGDLS, CDR2 YYNGEE. CDR3 length: 14 residues. The CDR3 here is CASSAPGRTYGYTF. CDR3 nucleotide sequence: TGTGCCAGCAGCGCCCCGGGACGGACCTATGGCTACACCTTC.

Points on this clone: Lacking the conserved final phenylalanine or tryptophan, this CDR3 likely reflects a read error. The rearrangement uses TRBV19 and TRBJ1-1; D is uncertain. Trimming stripped 4 bases from V and 4 bases from J, with 25 bases between. The CDR3 sequence is 18 residues long. Germline V gene lookup returns CDR1 LNHDA and CDR2 SQIVND (reference sequence). The CDR3 region is CASSTPIQFSTDRTEAFL. The DNA of the CDR3 is TGTGCCAGTAGTACCCCGATTCAATTTAGCACGGACCGCACTGAAGCTTTCCTT.

The V gene is TRBV11-2, the J gene TRBJ1-2, with 9 nucleotides matching TRBD1. V shed 5 bases and J 6 bases; nucleotides not matched to a gene: 7. There are 14 residues in the CDR3. Germline CDR1 and CDR2: SGHAT and FQNNGV. CDR3 in DNA: TGTGCCAGCAGCCACCGGGACAGGGTGAATGGCTACACCTTC. It is translated as CASSHRDRVNGYTF.

The CDR3 is CATSRRGLAGNNEQFF. The CDR3 coding sequence is TGTGCCACCAGCAGGAGAGGACTAGCGGGAAACAATGAGCAGTTCTTC. The rearrangement links TRBV15 to TRBJ2-1; 12 bases map to TRBD2. The CDR3 spans 16 residues. J gave up 5 bases and V 3 bases, and 5 bases lay outside the gene matches. The germline gives CDR1 LNHNV, CDR2 YYDKDF (reference sequence).

The chain joins TRBV6-6 to TRBJ2-5; 7 bases are shared with TRBD2. Germline CDR1 and CDR2: MNHNY and SVGAGI (reference sequence). This CDR3 spans 15 amino acids. The V and J ends lost 4 bases and 7 bases, in that order; junction bases with no gene match: 12. CDR3 DNA sequence: TGTGCCAGCAGTTCAGGCGGGAGTGCGTATGGGACCCAGTACTTC. Translated, it gives CASSSGGSAYGTQYF.

The chain employs TRBV7-9 and TRBJ2-1, with 8 bases matching TRBD2. Per the germline V gene, CDR1 is SEHNR and CDR2 is FQNEAQ (reference sequence). V was pared by 5 bases and J by 14 bases, with 20 bases of the junction left unmatched. The CDR3 runs to 16 residues. This chain's CDR3 is CASSTTFPKRERGEFF. The DNA of the CDR3 is TGTGCCAGCAGCACGACCTTTCCCAAGCGGGAGAGGGGGGAGTTCTTC.

Details on this clone: Since a much larger clone is just one base distant, this may be a read error. This CDR3 is also generated by other DNA sequences in the sample. The chain combines TRBV25-1 with TRBJ2-5, with D unclear. The CDR3 has 13 residues. CDR1 and CDR2 from the germline V gene are MGHDK and SYGVNS. V shed 5 bases and J shed 3 bases, with 10 bases lying between them. The CDR3 DNA sequence: TGTGCCAGCAGTTGGTCCGCCGAAGAGACCCAGTACTTC. Its protein is CASSWSAEETQYF.

The V gene is TRBV6-1, the J gene TRBJ2-7, with D hard to call. Per germline, CDR1 MNHNS and CDR2 SASEGT. Deletions cut 0 bases from V and 2 bases from J, with 8 bases between. The CDR3 extends over 14 amino acids. CDR3 sequence: CASSEAGPTYEQYF. CDR3 in DNA: TGTGCCAGCAGTGAAGCAGGACCAACCTACGAGCAGTACTTC.

The rearrangement joins TRBV5-1 to TRBJ2-5; 8 positions match TRBD2. The CDR3 extends over 15 amino acids. V lost 1 base to trimming and J lost 5 bases; unmatched junction nucleotides: 7. CDR1 is SGHRS and CDR2 is YFSETQ in the germline V gene. The CDR3: CASSLRSGSLETQYF. In DNA form, the CDR3 reads TGCGCCAGCAGCTTGAGGAGCGGGAGTTTGGAGACCCAGTACTTC.